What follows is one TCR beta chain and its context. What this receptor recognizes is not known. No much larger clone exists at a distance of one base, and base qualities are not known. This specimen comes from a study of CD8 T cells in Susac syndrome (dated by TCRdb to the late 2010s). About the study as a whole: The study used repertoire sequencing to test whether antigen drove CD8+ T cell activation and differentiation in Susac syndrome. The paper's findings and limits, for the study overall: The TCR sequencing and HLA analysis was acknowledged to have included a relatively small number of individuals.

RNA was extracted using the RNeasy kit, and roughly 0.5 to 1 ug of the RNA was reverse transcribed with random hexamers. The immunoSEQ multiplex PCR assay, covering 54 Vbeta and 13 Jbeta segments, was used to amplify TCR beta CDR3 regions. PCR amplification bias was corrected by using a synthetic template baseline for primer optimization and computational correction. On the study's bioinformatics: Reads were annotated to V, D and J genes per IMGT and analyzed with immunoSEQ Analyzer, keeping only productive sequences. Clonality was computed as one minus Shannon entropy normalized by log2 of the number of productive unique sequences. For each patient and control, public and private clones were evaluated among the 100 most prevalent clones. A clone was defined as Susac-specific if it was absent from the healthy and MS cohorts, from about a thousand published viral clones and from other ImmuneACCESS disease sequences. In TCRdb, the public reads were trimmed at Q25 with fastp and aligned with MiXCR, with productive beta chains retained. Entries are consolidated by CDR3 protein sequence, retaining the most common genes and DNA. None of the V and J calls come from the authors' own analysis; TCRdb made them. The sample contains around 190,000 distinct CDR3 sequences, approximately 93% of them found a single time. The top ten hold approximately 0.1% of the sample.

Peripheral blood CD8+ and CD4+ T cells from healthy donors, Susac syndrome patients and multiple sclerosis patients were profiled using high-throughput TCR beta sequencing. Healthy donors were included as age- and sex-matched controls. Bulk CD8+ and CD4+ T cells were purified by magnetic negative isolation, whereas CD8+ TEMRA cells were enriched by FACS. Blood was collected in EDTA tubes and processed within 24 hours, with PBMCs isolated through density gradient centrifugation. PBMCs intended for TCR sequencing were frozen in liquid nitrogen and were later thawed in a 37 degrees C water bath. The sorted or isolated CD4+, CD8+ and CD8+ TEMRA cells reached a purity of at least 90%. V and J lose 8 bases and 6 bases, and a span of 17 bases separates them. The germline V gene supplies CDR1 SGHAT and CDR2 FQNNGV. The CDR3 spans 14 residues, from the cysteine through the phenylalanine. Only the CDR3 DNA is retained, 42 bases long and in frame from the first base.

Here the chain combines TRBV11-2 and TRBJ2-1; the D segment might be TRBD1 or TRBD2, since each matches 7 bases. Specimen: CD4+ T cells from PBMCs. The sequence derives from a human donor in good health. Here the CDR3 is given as CASRQGGVVNEQFF. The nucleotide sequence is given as TGTGCCAGCCGCCAGGGGGGGGTCGTCAATGAGCAGTTCTTC. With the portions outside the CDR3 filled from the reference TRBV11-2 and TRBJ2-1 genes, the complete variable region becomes EAGVAQSPRYKIIEKRQSVAFWCNPISGHATLYWYQQILGQGPKLLIQFQNNGVVDDSQLPKDRFSAERLKGVDSTLKIQPAKLEDSAVYLCASRQGGVVNEQFFGPGTRLTVL.